These T cell receptor beta chains were read from a single sample in a study of blood T cell repertoires in COVID-19. Using immunoSEQ multiplex PCR, the repertoire was profiled, and TCRdb retains in-frame clones only, with some absent. The data contain over 55,000 clones, 80% to 90% of them singletons. The sample consisted of peripheral blood. The receptors were gathered from a man aged 50-60 years with active COVID-19. CDR3s include the opening cysteine and the closing phenylalanine or tryptophan. A D gene is named only where the DNA matches it firmly. Not all rows give a size; the values are once, few, many and, for expanded clones, a class.

D gene	clone size	J gene	V gene	CDR3 protein	CDR3 DNA
NA	NA	TRBJ1-1	TRBV19	CASSKQGNTEAFF	TGTGCCAGTAGTAAACAGGGGAACACTGAAGCTTTCTTT
NA	NA	TRBJ1-6	TRBV5-1	CAGRVDYNSPLHF	TGCGCAGGGAGGGTGGACTATAATTCACCCCTCCACTTT
NA	NA	TRBJ2-1	TRBV9	CASSALAPYNEQFF	TGTGCCAGCAGCGCCCTAGCACCCTACAATGAGCAGTTCTTC
NA	NA	TRBJ2-1	TRBV6-1	CASSETSPNEQFF	TGTGCCAGCAGTGAAACGAGCCCGAATGAGCAGTTCTTC
NA	NA	TRBJ1-6	TRBV23-1	CASSQTHKQGSLHF	TGCGCCAGCAGTCAAACCCATAAACAGGGCTCCCTCCACTTT
NA	NA	TRBJ2-1	TRBV5-6	CASSRETGYEQFF	TGTGCCAGCAGCCGAGAGACAGGATATGAGCAGTTCTTC
NA	NA	TRBJ1-4	TRBV5-4	CASSDHRQGSNEKLFF	TGTGCCAGCAGCGACCATCGCCAGGGCTCTAATGAAAAACTGTTTTTT
NA	NA	TRBJ1-4	TRBV4-1	CASSQVQRVEKLFF	TGCGCCAGCAGCCAAGTCCAAAGAGTTGAAAAACTGTTTTTT
TRBD1	NA	TRBJ1-3	TRBV2	CASSEDRGPGNTIYF	TGTGCCAGCAGTGAAGACAGGGGGCCTGGAAACACCATATATTTT
NA	NA	TRBJ2-7	TRBV7-9	CASSLGGGSYEQYF	TGTGCCAGCAGCTTAGGAGGAGGGTCCTACGAGCAGTACTTC
NA	once	TRBJ1-6	TRBV15	CATSHNRLWGVNSPLHF	TGTGCCACCAGCCATAACCGCCTATGGGGGGTTAATTCACCCCTCCACTTT
TRBD1	NA	TRBJ2-2	TRBV28	CASSPGTGNTGELFF	TGTGCCAGCAGCCCCGGGACAGGGAACACCGGGGAGCTGTTTTTT
NA	NA	TRBJ2-3	TRBV27	CASSNRDFLDTQYF	TGTGCCAGCAGTAACCGGGACTTCTTAGATACGCAGTATTTT
TRBD1	NA	TRBJ2-2	TRBV11-3	CASSLPGQGGSGELFF	TGTGCCAGCAGCTTACCTGGACAGGGTGGATCCGGGGAGCTGTTTTTT
TRBD2	NA	TRBJ2-1	TRBV9	CASSVVGSGAEQFF	TGTGCCAGCAGCGTAGTTGGTAGCGGGGCCGAGCAGTTCTTC
NA	NA	TRBJ2-3	TRBV5-4	CASSLERRAADTQYF	TGTGCCAGCAGCTTGGAGCGCAGGGCTGCAGATACGCAGTATTTT
TRBD2	NA	TRBJ2-5	TRBV7-9	CASSLLAGGRETQYF	TGTGCCAGCAGCTTACTAGCGGGGGGGAGAGAGACCCAGTACTTC
NA	NA	TRBJ1-6	TRBV27	CASAKGNRVKSPLHF	TGTGCCAGCGCGAAGGGTAACAGGGTAAAATCACCCCTCCACTTT
TRBD2	few	TRBJ2-1	TRBV4-3	CASSPGTSGTGGEQFF	TGCGCCAGCAGCCCGGGGACTAGCGGAACCGGGGGGGAGCAGTTCTTC
NA	NA	TRBJ2-3	TRBV5-1	CASSFGHGWTDTQYF	TGCGCCAGCAGCTTCGGACACGGCTGGACAGATACGCAGTATTTT
NA	NA	TRBJ2-7	TRBV5-1	CASSLAAGSSYEQYF	TGCGCCAGCAGCTTGGCTGCGGGATCATCCTACGAGCAGTACTTC
NA	NA	TRBJ2-2	TRBV7-7	CASSLGGGSGELFF	TGTGCTAGCAGCTTAGGTGGCGGCTCAGGGGAGCTGTTTTTT
NA	NA	TRBJ1-2	TRBV19	CASGDYLNYGEPYGYTF	TGTGCGAGTGGGGACTACCTTAACTATGGGGAGCCCTATGGCTACACCTTC
TRBD1	NA	TRBJ2-1	TRBV7-2	CASSPDRARGYEQFF	TGTGCCAGCAGCCCCGACAGGGCAAGAGGTTATGAGCAGTTCTTC
TRBD1	NA	TRBJ1-1	TRBV12-3/TRBV12-4	CASSLMNGGQGF	TGTGCCAGCAGTTTGATGAACGGGGGACAGGGTTTT
NA	NA	TRBJ1-3	TRBV6-2/TRBV6-3	CASSYQGSGNTIYF	TGTGCCAGCAGTTACCAGGGGAGTGGAAACACCATATATTTT
NA	NA	TRBJ1-4	TRBV15	CATSSPLAGSGVNEKLFF	TGTGCCACCAGCAGTCCACTCGCGGGGAGCGGGGTTAATGAAAAACTGTTTTTT
NA	NA	TRBJ1-4	TRBV18	CAAAAGDRNEKLFF	TGTGCCGCCGCGGCAGGGGATAGGAATGAAAAACTGTTTTTT
NA	once	TRBJ1-1	TRBV9	CASSVAQNTEAFF	TGTGCCAGCAGCGTAGCCCAGAACACTGAAGCTTTCTTT
NA	NA	TRBJ2-2	TRBV18	CASSQWGQNTGELFF	TGTGCCAGCTCACAATGGGGACAGAACACCGGGGAGCTGTTTTTT
NA	NA	TRBJ2-5	TRBV24-1	CATSGGSRETQYF	TGTGCCACCAGTGGCGGGTCTAGGGAGACCCAGTACTTC
NA	NA	TRBJ1-1	TRBV3-1/TRBV3-2	CASSQGVLPAGGEAFF	TGTGCCAGCAGCCAAGGCGTCCTACCGGCGGGTGGTGAAGCTTTCTTT
TRBD1	NA	TRBJ2-7	TRBV25-1	CASSDPPGGNEQYF	TGTGCCAGCAGTGACCCCCCAGGGGGTAACGAGCAGTACTTC
TRBD1	NA	TRBJ2-6	TRBV7-3	CASSFRQGSSGANVLTF	TGTGCCAGCAGCTTTAGACAGGGGAGCTCTGGGGCCAACGTCCTGACTTTC
NA	once	TRBJ1-2	TRBV30	CAWRMTANYGYTF	TGTGCCTGGAGAATGACAGCCAACTATGGCTACACCTTC
TRBD2	few	TRBJ2-7	TRBV28	CASSSGLAEQYF	TGTGCCAGCAGTTCGGGACTAGCCGAGCAGTACTTC
NA	NA	TRBJ1-2	TRBV11-2	CASSDRRGYYGYTF	TGTGCCAGCAGCGACCGCAGGGGCTACTATGGCTACACCTTC
TRBD1	NA	TRBJ2-3	TRBV5-1	CASTVQGGTDTQYF	TGCGCCAGCACGGTACAGGGGGGCACAGATACGCAGTATTTT
NA	NA	TRBJ1-2	TRBV28	CASSLSGNYGYTF	TGTGCCAGCAGTTTATCAGGGAACTATGGCTACACCTTC
TRBD1	NA	TRBJ1-4	TRBV2	CASSPGTGINEKLFF	TGTGCCAGCAGCCCCGGGACAGGGATTAATGAAAAACTGTTTTTT
NA	NA	TRBJ1-4	TRBV28	CASSEPIFATNEKLFF	TGTGCCAGCAGTGAGCCCATTTTTGCAACTAATGAAAAACTGTTTTTT
TRBD2	NA	TRBJ2-1	TRBV5-1	CASSLPEGASGTPSSYNEQFF	TGCGCCAGCAGCTTGCCTGAGGGGGCTAGCGGGACCCCGAGCTCCTACAATGAGCAGTTCTTC
TRBD1	few	TRBJ1-4	TRBV27	CASSLRGGSTNEKLFF	TGTGCCAGCAGCCTGCGAGGGGGCTCAACTAATGAAAAACTGTTTTTT
NA	NA	TRBJ1-3	TRBV11-2	CASSPTTMGNTIYF	TGTGCCAGCAGCCCTACGACAATGGGAAACACCATATATTTT